These 15 T cell receptor beta chains came from one sample sequenced in a study of blood T cell repertoires in COVID-19. Libraries were prepared by immunoSEQ multiplex PCR; TCRdb keeps only in-frame clonotypes and omits some of them. This table holds approximately 270,000 clones, about nine tenths found once. Sequencing was done on a sample of PBMCs or T cells enriched from blood (not recorded which). The receptors here all came from a man between 35 and 55 years old who had recovered from COVID-19.

The genes are TRBV7-9 and TRBJ2-2, with 12 positions matching TRBD2. Trimming cost V 6 bases and J 5 bases; bases outside gene matches: 7. The CDR3 loop spans 16 amino acids. CDR1 is SEHNR and CDR2 is FQNEAQ in the germline V gene (reference sequence). The CDR3 nucleotides are TGTGCCAGCAGGTCGACTAGCGGGGGAGGAACCGGGGAGCTGTTTTTT. Translation: CASRSTSGGGTGELFF.

This clone has a handful of counts. The chain joins TRBV27 to TRBJ2-7; the match to TRBD2 covers 9 bases. Trimming at V came to 5 bases and at J to 3 bases, leaving 11 bases not matched to a gene. The CDR3 has 16 residues. Looked up from germline, CDR1 is MNHEY and CDR2 is SMNVEV (reference sequence). CDR3 in amino acids: CASSPYEASGNYEQYF. The DNA for the CDR3 is TGTGCCAGCAGTCCTTACGAAGCTAGCGGGAACTACGAGCAGTACTTC.

This chain joins TRBV30 and TRBJ2-7; 9 bases are shared with TRBD1. J was trimmed by 2 bases and V by 4 bases; bases with no gene match: 9. Germline assignment: CDR1 GTSNPN and CDR2 SVGIG (reference sequence). CDR3 size: 15 residues. CDR3 nucleotides: TGTGCCTGGACTCCGGACAGGGGACCCACCTACGAGCAGTACTTC. This translates into CAWTPDRGPTYEQYF.

For this clone: The sample carries other DNA sequences with the same CDR3. This sequence joins TRBV25-1 and TRBJ1-2; possibly TRBD1 for D (6 bases). V lost 4 bases and J 4 bases, leaving 13 bases between the germline ends. CDR3 length: 14 amino acids. Germline loops: CDR1 MGHDK, CDR2 SYGVNS. CDR3 sequence (DNA): TGTGCCAGCAGTGCAGGCAGACAGGCCTATGGCTACACCTTC. It is translated as CASSAGRQAYGYTF.

This clone showed up just once. The rearrangement links TRBV29-1 to TRBJ2-1, with D maybe TRBD1 (5 bases). The CDR3 covers 11 residues. CDR1 and CDR2 (germline): SQVTM, ANQGSEA. The germline V and J ends were trimmed by 7 bases and 4 bases, with 8 bases remaining between them. The CDR3 loop reads CSEGVYNEQFF. DNA of the CDR3: TGCAGCGAAGGGGTATACAATGAGCAGTTCTTC.

The gene calls are TRBV7-2 and TRBJ1-2; D remains unclear. V gave up 5 bases and J gave up 7 bases, with 23 bases separating them. This CDR3 contains 16 residues. Germline CDR1 and CDR2: SGHTA and FQGNSA. As DNA, the CDR3 is TGTGCCAGCAGCGTCAGTCCCCACAACCGGGCGGGTGGCTACACCTTC. Its protein product is CASSVSPHNRAGGYTF.

The rearrangement links TRBV5-4 to TRBJ1-2; D possibly corresponds to TRBD1 (5 bases). The germline V and J ends were trimmed by 0 bases and 5 bases, with 14 bases remaining between them. The CDR3 has 15 residues. Germline V gene data show CDR1 as SGHNT and CDR2 as YYREEE (reference sequence). The CDR3 coding sequence is TGTGCCAGCAGCTTGGCTACGGGACTAGGGTATGGCTACACCTTC. Translation gives CASSLATGLGYGYTF.

This clone was recorded once. The chain employs TRBV9 and TRBJ2-1, with D possibly matching TRBD1 (6 bases). Between the trimmed V and J ends, which lost 3 bases and 6 bases, there was a span of 13 bases. The CDR3 spans 14 residues. The germline V gene has CDR1 SGDLS and CDR2 YYNGEE. CDR3 coding DNA: TGTGCCAGCAGCGCCGTGGACAGTAGCAATGAGCAGTTCTTC. The encoded protein is CASSAVDSSNEQFF.

This chain links TRBV30 with TRBJ1-2, with 7 bases fitting TRBD1. V dropped 1 base and J dropped 4; count of bases not matched to a gene: 12. The CDR3 loop spans 16 amino acids. Germline V lookup: CDR1 GTSNPN, CDR2 SVGIG (reference sequence). DNA of the CDR3: TGTGCCTGGAGTGACCCGGGACAGATCCGTTTCTATGGCTACACCTTC. Residues: CAWSDPGQIRFYGYTF.

This clone was seen only a few times. The rearrangement joins TRBV29-1 to TRBJ2-7, with D possibly being TRBD1 (5 bases). Deletions cut 4 bases from V and 0 bases from J, with 10 bases between. Germline CDR1 is SQVTM and CDR2 is ANQGSEA. This CDR3 region has 13 residues. The CDR3 spells CSVVQGGSYEQYF. CDR3 coding DNA: TGCAGCGTTGTCCAGGGCGGCTCCTACGAGCAGTACTTC.

The rearrangement joins TRBV19 to TRBJ2-2; D is uncertain. With 9 bases removed from V and 0 bases from J, the gap between germline ends came to 11 bases. The CDR3 is made up of 14 amino acids. Germline V CDR1 and CDR2: LNHDA, SQIVND (reference sequence). For the CDR3, the DNA is TGTGCCAGCTCCAGAAGCGCGAACACCGGGGAGCTGTTTTTT. Translation: CASSRSANTGELFF.

V and J are TRBV29-1 and TRBJ2-4; 13 bases fit TRBD2. Looked up from germline, CDR1 is SQVTM and CDR2 is ANQGSEA. The V and J ends lost 4 bases and 4 bases, in that order; junction bases with no gene match: 13. The CDR3 has 18 amino acids. Here the CDR3 reads CSVVSGLAGPGGKNIQYF. In nucleotides, the CDR3 is TGCAGCGTTGTCTCGGGACTAGCGGGACCCGGGGGTAAAAACATTCAGTACTTC.

This chain links TRBV10-1 with TRBJ2-7; TRBD1 aligns across 10 bases. In germline, CDR1 is WNHNN, CDR2 SYGVQD (reference sequence). Trimming cost V 2 bases and J 7 bases; bases outside gene matches: 14. The CDR3 contains 17 residues. In DNA, the CDR3 is TGCGCCAGCAGTGAGAATAACCGGGACAGGGGTATGTGGGAGCAGTACTTC. Translated, it gives CASSENNRDRGMWEQYF.

The chain employs TRBV7-9 and TRBJ2-1; D possibly corresponds to TRBD2 (5 bases). This CDR3 has 16 amino acids. V gave up 5 bases and J gave up 1 base, with 15 bases separating them. Germline V CDR1 and CDR2: SEHNR, FQNEAQ (reference sequence). The CDR3 nucleotides read TGTGCCAGCAGCCCGGAGGCGGTATCTTCCTACAATGAGCAGTTCTTC. It translates to CASSPEAVSSYNEQFF. The full variable domain, with the rest looked up from reference TRBV7-9 and TRBJ2-1, is DTGVSQNPRHKITKRGQNVTFRCDPISEHNRLYWYRQTLGQGPEFLTYFQNEAQLEKSRLLSDRFSAERPKGSFSTLEIQRTEQGDSAMYLCASSPEAVSSYNEQFFGPGTRLTVL.

The J gene is TRBJ1-2, the V gene TRBV4-3; D is ambiguous. The germline CDR1 and CDR2 sequences are LGHNA and YSLEER. V was clipped by 0 bases and J by 0 bases, with 8 bases between them. CDR3 size: 15 residues. In DNA, the CDR3 is TGCGCCAGCAGCCAAGATCGTCCAGCTAACTATGGCTACACCTTC. Its translation is CASSQDRPANYGYTF.